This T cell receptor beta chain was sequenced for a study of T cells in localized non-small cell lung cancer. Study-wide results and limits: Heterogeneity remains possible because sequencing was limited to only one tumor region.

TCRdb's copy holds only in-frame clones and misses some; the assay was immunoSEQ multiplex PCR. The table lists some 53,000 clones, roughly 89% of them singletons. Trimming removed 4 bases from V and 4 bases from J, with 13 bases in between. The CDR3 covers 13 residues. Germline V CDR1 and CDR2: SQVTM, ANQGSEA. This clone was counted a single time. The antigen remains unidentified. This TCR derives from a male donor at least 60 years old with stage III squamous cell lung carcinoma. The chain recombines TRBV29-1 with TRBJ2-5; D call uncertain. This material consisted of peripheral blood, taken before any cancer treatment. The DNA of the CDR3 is TGCAGCGTTGGTGGAAAACTCAGAGAGACCCAGTACTTC. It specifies CSVGGKLRETQYF.